These T cell receptor beta chains were read from a single sample in a study of blood T cells in healthy people across ages. Via MiXCR, TCRdb re-called the 5' RACE reads, giving one row per CDR3 protein. The profile shows roughly 2 million distinct CDR3 sequences, 40% to 55% of them singletons. What was sequenced was blood. These receptors came from a woman aged 40 to 55 in good health. CDR3s include the opening cysteine and the closing phenylalanine or tryptophan. A D gene is named only where the DNA matches it firmly. Some rows mark clone size as missing; the rest say once, few, many or name a class of expanded clone.

TRBV4-1	TRBJ2-5	.	TRBD2	TGCGCCAGCAGCCAAGTAGCGGGGGGGCCGGAGACCCAGTACTTC	CASSQVAGGPETQYF
TRBV5-1	TRBJ1-5	few	.	TGCGCCAGCAGCTTCGGGATCGGGGGTGGCCAGCCCCAGCATTTT	CASSFGIGGGQPQHF
TRBV5-5	TRBJ2-4	.	.	TGTGCCAGCAGGCCTGGGGACAAAAACATTCAGTACTTC	CASRPGDKNIQYF
TRBV7-2	TRBJ1-4	.	TRBD1	TGTGCCAGCAGCTTCGACAGGGGGCTTGCTGAAAAACTGTTTTTT	CASSFDRGLAEKLFF
TRBV14	TRBJ2-5	.	.	TGTGCCAGCAGCCAGGGGGTCTTGTGGGGAGAGACCCAGTACTTC	CASSQGVLWGETQYF
TRBV28	TRBJ1-6	.	.	TGTGCCAGCAGTGACGCCGGGGGTCAGAGTTATTCACCCCTCCACTTT	CASSDAGGQSYSPLHF
TRBV11-2	TRBJ2-1	many	.	TGTGCCAGCAGCGTGGCGGGTCGGGGGCCCTCCTACAATGAGCAGTTCTTC	CASSVAGRGPSYNEQFF
TRBV6-2/TRBV6-3	TRBJ2-1	.	TRBD2	TGTGCCAGCAGTTACGGCCTAGCGGGGTGGGATGAGCAGTTCTTC	CASSYGLAGWDEQFF
TRBV28	TRBJ2-7	.	.	TGTGCCAGCAGTCCCGGGGCCTTAATATTCTACGAGCAGTACTTC	CASSPGALIFYEQYF
TRBV10-3	TRBJ2-5	few	TRBD1	TGTGCCATCAGTGAGTCAACGGACAGGGGAGAGACCCAGTACTTC	CAISESTDRGETQYF
TRBV6-1	TRBJ2-2	.	.	TGTGCCAGCAACAGGGCGGAGGGATTTACCGGGGAGCTGTTTTTT	CASNRAEGFTGELFF
TRBV28	TRBJ1-2	.	.	TGTGCCAGCAGTACCCTCCGGGACAATCCTAGGAACTATGGCTACACCTTC	CASSTLRDNPRNYGYTF
TRBV6-2/TRBV6-3	TRBJ2-5	.	.	TGTGCCAGCAGTTACAAGGGAGGTTTCAAGACCCAGTACTTC	CASSYKGGFKTQYF
TRBV5-1	TRBJ2-4	.	TRBD1	TGCGCCAGCAGCGCAAGGGGGCTACAGGGTTTCGACATTCAGTACTTC	CASSARGLQGFDIQYF
TRBV29-1	TRBJ1-1	.	TRBD1	TGCAGCGTCCCCGGGGACAGGGGCTTGAACACTGAAGCTTTCTTT	CSVPGDRGLNTEAFF
TRBV4-1	TRBJ1-1	.	.	TGCGCCAGCAGCCACCGTGGGGGGGACACTGAAGCTTTCTTT	CASSHRGGDTEAFF
TRBV28	TRBJ1-4	once	.	TGTGCCAGCAGTTTATTGGGCGGTTCCACAACTAATGAAAAACTGTTTTTT	CASSLLGGSTTNEKLFF
TRBV11-2	TRBJ2-3	few	TRBD2	TGTGCCAGCAGCTTGACTAGCGGGGGGCCCACAGATACGCAGTATTTT	CASSLTSGGPTDTQYF
TRBV5-1	TRBJ2-3	many	.	TGCGCCAGCAGCTTGGAGCGAGGCACAGATACGCAGTATTTT	CASSLERGTDTQYF
TRBV5-1	TRBJ2-3	.	.	TGCGCCAGCAGCTTGGGTGGAGGTGGCGGGATTACCACAGATACGCAGTATTTT	CASSLGGGGGITTDTQYF
TRBV12-3/TRBV12-4	TRBJ1-1	.	.	TGTGCCAGCAGTTTACACGGGGGCGCGGACACTGAAGCTTTCTTT	CASSLHGGADTEAFF
TRBV14	TRBJ1-2	.	.	TGTGCCAGCAGCCAAGGGTGGGCAAGCTATGGCTACACCTTC	CASSQGWASYGYTF
TRBV19	TRBJ1-2	.	.	TGTGCCAGTAACCTTGGAGTTAACTATGGCTACACCTTC	CASNLGVNYGYTF
TRBV25-1	TRBJ2-1	.	TRBD2	TGTGCCAGCAGTGATGGCGGGACTAGCGGGGGGTCCTCCTACAATGAGCAGTTCTTC	CASSDGGTSGGSSYNEQFF
TRBV20-1	TRBJ2-7	.	TRBD1	TGCAGTGCTCCGGGGGGATACAGGGGGCAGTTCGAGCAGTACTTC	CSAPGGYRGQFEQYF
TRBV29-1	TRBJ1-2	.	TRBD1	TGCAGCGTTGAAGGCGGACAGGGAAACTATGGCTACACCTTC	CSVEGGQGNYGYTF
TRBV7-9	TRBJ2-5	.	.	TGTGCCAGCAGCCCAAATCTGTGGGGCAGGATCGACCAAGAGACCCAGTACTTC	CASSPNLWGRIDQETQYF
TRBV6-2/TRBV6-3	TRBJ1-2	.	TRBD1	TGTGCCAGCAGTCACGGGACAGGTCTTTATGGCTACACCTTC	CASSHGTGLYGYTF
TRBV28	TRBJ2-3	.	TRBD1	TGTGCCAGCAGTAACAACAGGGGAGATACGCAGTATTTT	CASSNNRGDTQYF
TRBV20-1	TRBJ2-1	.	TRBD2	TGCAGTGCTAGAGGGATAGATGCGGGGGGCTGGAATGAGCAGTTCTTC	CSARGIDAGGWNEQFF
TRBV20-1	TRBJ2-7	.	.	TGCAGTGCTAGTTTGGGGGTCTCACCCTACGAGCAGTACTTC	CSASLGVSPYEQYF
TRBV3-1	TRBJ1-1	.	.	TGTGCCAGCAGCCAACGGGACCTTGAAGCTTTCTTT	CASSQRDLEAFF
TRBV20-1	TRBJ1-2	.	TRBD1	TGCAGTGCTAACTTCCACCACTTCGGGACAGGGGGATATGGCTACACCTTC	CSANFHHFGTGGYGYTF
TRBV6-5	TRBJ1-4	.	.	TGTGCCAGCAGTTACAGTGGCAGGGGTTATGAAAAACTGTTTTTT	CASSYSGRGYEKLFF
TRBV2	TRBJ2-5	.	TRBD2	TGTGCCAGCAAGCTGGGTCTAGCGGACCGAGAGACCCAGTACTTC	CASKLGLADRETQYF
TRBV27	TRBJ2-3	few	.	TGTGCCAGCAGTTTATTCAGGGGCACAGATACGCAGTATTTT	CASSLFRGTDTQYF
TRBV11-2	TRBJ2-7	once	TRBD2	TGTGCCAGCAGCTTAGATTTAGTACTAGCGGGGGTATCCGAGCAGTACTTC	CASSLDLVLAGVSEQYF
TRBV5-1	TRBJ1-2	few	.	TGCGCCAGCAGCCCGGACAGCCTAGCTTATGGCTACACCTTC	CASSPDSLAYGYTF
TRBV15	TRBJ2-5	.	.	TGTGCCACCAGCAGAGTTCAGGAGGAGACCCAGTACTTC	CATSRVQEETQYF
TRBV2	TRBJ1-4	.	.	TGTGCCAGCCACTCGGGTGCTAAGGAAAAACTGTTTTTT	CASHSGAKEKLFF
TRBV7-9	TRBJ1-5	.	TRBD1	TGTGCCAGCAGCACTGACAGGGCTGTTAATCAGCCCCAGCATTTT	CASSTDRAVNQPQHF